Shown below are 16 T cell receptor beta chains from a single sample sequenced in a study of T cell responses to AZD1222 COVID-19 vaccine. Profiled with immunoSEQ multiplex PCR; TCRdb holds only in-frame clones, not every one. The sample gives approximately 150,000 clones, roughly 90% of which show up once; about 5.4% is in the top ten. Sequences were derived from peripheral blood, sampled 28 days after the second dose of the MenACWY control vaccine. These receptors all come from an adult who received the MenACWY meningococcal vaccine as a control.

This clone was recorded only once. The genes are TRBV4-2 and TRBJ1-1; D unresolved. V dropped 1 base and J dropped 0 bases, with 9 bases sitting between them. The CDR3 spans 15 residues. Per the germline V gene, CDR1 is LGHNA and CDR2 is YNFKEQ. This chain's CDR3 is CASSQVQRLNTEAFF. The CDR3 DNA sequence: TGTGCCAGCAGCCAAGTACAGCGATTGAACACTGAAGCTTTCTTT.

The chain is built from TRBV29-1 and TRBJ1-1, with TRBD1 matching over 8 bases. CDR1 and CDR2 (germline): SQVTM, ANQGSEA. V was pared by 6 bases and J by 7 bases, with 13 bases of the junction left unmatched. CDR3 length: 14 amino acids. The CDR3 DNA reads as TGCAGCGTCTCAGCGGACAGGGTAGGAAATGAAGCTTTCTTT. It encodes CSVSADRVGNEAFF.

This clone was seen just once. DNA of the CDR3: TGTGCCAGCAGTTACTCACCAGAGACCCAGTACTTC. Amino acid sequence: CASSYSPETQYF. This chain uses TRBV6-5 with TRBJ2-5; D is unclear. CDR1 is MNHEY, CDR2 SVGAGI, per germline. The V end lost 0 bases, the J end lost 4 bases, and 3 bases lay between the germline ends. The CDR3 runs to 12 residues.

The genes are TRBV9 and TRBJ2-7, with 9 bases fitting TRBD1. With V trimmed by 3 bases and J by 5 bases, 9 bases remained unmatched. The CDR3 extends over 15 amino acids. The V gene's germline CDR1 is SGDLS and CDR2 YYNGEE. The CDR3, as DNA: TGTGCCAGCAGCGCAACAGGGGGCAACAGCCACGAGCAGTACTTC. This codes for CASSATGGNSHEQYF.

CDR3 sequence: CASSDRGVQPQHF. CDR3 bases: TGTGCCAGCAGTGATAGGGGGGTTCAGCCCCAGCATTTT. The chain uses TRBV2 and TRBJ1-5, with D perhaps TRBD1 (6 bases). The CDR3 sequence is 13 residues long. Trimming cost V 3 bases and J 6 bases, with 9 bases left between them. The germline V gene has CDR1 SNHLY and CDR2 FYNNEI. The whole variable domain, remainder taken from reference TRBV2 and TRBJ1-5, is EPEVTQTPSHQVTQMGQEVILRCVPISNHLYFYWYRQILGQKVEFLVSFYNNEISEKSEIFDDQFSVERPDGSNFTLKIRSTKLEDSAMYFCASSDRGVQPQHFGDGTRLSIL.

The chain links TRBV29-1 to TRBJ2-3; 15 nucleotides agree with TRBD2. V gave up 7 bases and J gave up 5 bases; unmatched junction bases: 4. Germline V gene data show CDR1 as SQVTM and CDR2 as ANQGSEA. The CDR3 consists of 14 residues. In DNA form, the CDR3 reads TGCAGCGCTGGACTAGCGGGAGGGGTAGATACGCAGTATTTT. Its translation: CSAGLAGGVDTQYF.

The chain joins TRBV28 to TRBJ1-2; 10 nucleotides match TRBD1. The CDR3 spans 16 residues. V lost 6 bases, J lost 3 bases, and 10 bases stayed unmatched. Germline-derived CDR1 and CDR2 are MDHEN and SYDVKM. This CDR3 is CASRGRGQGYDYGYTF. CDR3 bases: TGTGCCAGCAGGGGGAGGGGACAGGGGTATGACTATGGCTACACCTTC.

Here the CDR3 reads CASSAGSSGNTIYF. The CDR3 DNA follows: TGTGCCAGCAGCGCCGGTAGCTCTGGAAACACCATATATTTT. The rearrangement links TRBV5-5 to TRBJ1-3, with D unclear. There are 14 residues in the CDR3. Germline lookup yields CDR1 SGHKS and CDR2 YYEKEE (reference sequence). Deletions cut 4 bases from V and 0 bases from J, with 8 bases between.

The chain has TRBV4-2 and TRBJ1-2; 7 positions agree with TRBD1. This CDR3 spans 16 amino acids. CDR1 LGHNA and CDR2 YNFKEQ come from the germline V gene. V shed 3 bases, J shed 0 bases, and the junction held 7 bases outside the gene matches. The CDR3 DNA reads TGTGCCAGCAGCCACACAGGGACAGAAGCTAACTATGGCTACACCTTC. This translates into CASSHTGTEANYGYTF.

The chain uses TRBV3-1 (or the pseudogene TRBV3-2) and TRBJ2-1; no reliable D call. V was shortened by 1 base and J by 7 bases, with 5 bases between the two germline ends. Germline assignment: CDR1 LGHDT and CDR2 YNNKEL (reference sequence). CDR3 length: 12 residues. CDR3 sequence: CASSQVMNEQFF. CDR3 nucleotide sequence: TGTGCCAGCAGCCAAGTAATGAATGAGCAGTTCTTC.

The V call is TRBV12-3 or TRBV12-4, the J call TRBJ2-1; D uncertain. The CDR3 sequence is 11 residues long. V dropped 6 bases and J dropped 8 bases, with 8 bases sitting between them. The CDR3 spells CASRIRDEQFF. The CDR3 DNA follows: TGTGCCAGCAGGATAAGGGATGAGCAGTTCTTC.

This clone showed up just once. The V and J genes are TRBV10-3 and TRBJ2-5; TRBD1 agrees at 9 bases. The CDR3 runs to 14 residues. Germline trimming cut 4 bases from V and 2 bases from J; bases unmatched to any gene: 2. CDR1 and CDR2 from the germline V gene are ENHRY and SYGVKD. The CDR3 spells CAISGGTGQETQYF. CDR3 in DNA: TGTGCCATCAGTGGTGGGACAGGGCAAGAGACCCAGTACTTC.

The CDR3 here is CASSSPHRDETQYF. The CDR3 nucleotides are TGTGCCAGCAGCTCGCCGCACAGGGACGAGACCCAGTACTTC. The rearrangement joins TRBV5-6 to TRBJ2-5; tentative D call: TRBD1 (6 bases). Germline V lookup: CDR1 SGHDT, CDR2 YYEEEE. Trimming removed 3 bases from V and 5 bases from J, with 14 bases in between. The CDR3 is made up of 14 amino acids.

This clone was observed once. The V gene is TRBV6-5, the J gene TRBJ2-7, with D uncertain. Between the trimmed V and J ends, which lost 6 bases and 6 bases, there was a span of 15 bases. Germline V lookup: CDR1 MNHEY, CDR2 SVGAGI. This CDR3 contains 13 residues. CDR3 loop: CASSAKLKTEQYF. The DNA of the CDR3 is TGTGCCAGCAGCGCCAAATTAAAGACCGAGCAGTACTTC.

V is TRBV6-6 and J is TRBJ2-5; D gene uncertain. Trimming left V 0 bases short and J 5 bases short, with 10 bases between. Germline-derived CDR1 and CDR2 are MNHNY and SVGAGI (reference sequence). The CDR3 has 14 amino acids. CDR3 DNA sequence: TGTGCCAGCAGTTACTCATCGGGTGGGGAGACCCAGTACTTC. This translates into CASSYSSGGETQYF.

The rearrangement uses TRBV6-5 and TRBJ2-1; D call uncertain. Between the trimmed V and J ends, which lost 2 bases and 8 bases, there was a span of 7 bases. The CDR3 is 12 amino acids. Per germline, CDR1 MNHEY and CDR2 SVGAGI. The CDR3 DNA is TGTGCCAGCAGTTACACCTTGGATGAGCAGTTCTTC. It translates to CASSYTLDEQFF.